This TCR beta chain comes out of a study of blood T cell repertoires in COVID-19. The CDR3 has 13 residues. CDR1 and CDR2 (germline): SNHLY, FYNNEI. Trimming took 7 bases from V and 1 from J, leaving 10 bases between them. Produced via immunoSEQ multiplex PCR; TCRdb's table is partial and in-frame only. In the table there are under 150,000 clones, about 86% of which are singletons. The TCR originated in a woman in her sixties with acute or convalescent COVID-19. The V and J genes are TRBV2 and TRBJ1-1; D may be TRBD1 (6 bases). The sample consisted of peripheral blood. The CDR3 coding sequence is TGTGCCAGCACCGGACAGCGGAACACTGAAGCTTTCTTT. It yields the protein CASTGQRNTEAFF.